The 18 T cell receptor beta chains listed next were all sequenced from one sample in a study of early T cells in non-severe SARS-CoV-2 infection. MiXCR was run by TCRdb on the 5' RACE reads, yielding one entry per CDR3 protein. The sample lists 65,000 to 85,000 distinct CDR3 sequences, roughly 12% occurring once. Sequencing was carried out using whole blood. These receptors were taken from an adult who was a healthcare worker with PCR-confirmed SARS-CoV-2 infection or an uninfected control (not recorded which).

This clonotype occurred a few times. The chain employs TRBV30 and TRBJ2-7; TRBD2 matches at 7 bases. Germline-derived CDR1 and CDR2 are GTSNPN and SVGIG (reference sequence). V lost 0 bases to trimming and J lost 4 bases; unmatched junction nucleotides: 0. CDR3 length equals 12 residues. The CDR3 DNA is TGTGCCTGGAGTGTCGGGAGGTACGAGCAGTACTTC. Amino acids: CAWSVGRYEQYF.

The gene calls are TRBV28 and TRBJ2-7; 7 nucleotides agree with TRBD1. The CDR3 is 15 residues long. The germline gives CDR1 MDHEN, CDR2 SYDVKM. V was clipped by 5 bases and J by 3 bases; unmatched bases: 10. CDR3 sequence (DNA): TGTGCCAGCAGTCCTTTTCGGACAGGTTACTACGAGCAGTACTTC. This translates into CASSPFRTGYYEQYF.

The V and J genes are TRBV6-4 and TRBJ2-3; no firm D call. Germline CDR1 MRHNA, CDR2 SNTAGT. The V end lost 3 bases, the J end lost 2 bases, and 9 bases lay between the germline ends. The CDR3 is 14 amino acids. CDR3 amino acids: CASSEGLDTDTQYF. For the CDR3, the DNA is TGTGCCAGCAGTGAGGGCTTGGACACAGATACGCAGTATTTT.

This clonotype was seen a few times. V is TRBV2 and J is TRBJ1-5; D gene ambiguous. Germline CDR1 is SNHLY and CDR2 is FYNNEI. The CDR3 extends over 13 amino acids. Trimming took off 3 bases at V and 6 bases at J, with 9 bases between the two ends. The CDR3 DNA follows: TGTGCCAGCAGTGATCGGTCCGTTCAGCCCCAGCATTTT. This translates into CASSDRSVQPQHF.

Many counts were recorded for this clonotype. The J gene is TRBJ1-1, the V gene TRBV29-1; D ambiguous. Per the germline V gene, CDR1 is SQVTM and CDR2 is ANQGSEA. Trimming stripped 4 bases from V and 5 bases from J, with 11 bases between. This CDR3 has 12 residues. CDR3 nucleotides: TGCAGCGTTGTCGAAGTCACTACTGAAGCTTTCTTT. It codes for CSVVEVTTEAFF.

This clonotype was found a few times. The chain links TRBV27 to TRBJ1-1, with a tentative D call TRBD1 (5 bases). This CDR3 is 14 amino acids long. Deletions cut 3 bases from V and 6 bases from J, with 14 bases between. Germline V gene data show CDR1 as MNHEY and CDR2 as SMNVEV (reference sequence). CDR3 in amino acids: CASSFRVVGSEAFF. DNA for the CDR3: TGTGCCAGCAGTTTCAGGGTTGTGGGGTCTGAAGCTTTCTTT.

The CDR3 sequence: CASRSTFRENHSPLHF. In DNA form, the CDR3 reads TGTGCCAGCAGATCAACCTTCCGGGAGAATCATTCACCCCTCCACTTT. The chain recombines TRBV11-2 with TRBJ1-6; no clear D gene. The ends were cut back, 6 bases at V and 8 bases at J, with 20 bases in the middle. This CDR3 is 16 amino acids long. The germline V gene encodes CDR1 SGHAT and CDR2 FQNNGV.

This clonotype was detected only a few times. The V and J genes are TRBV28 and TRBJ2-1, with 8 bases that match TRBD2. The CDR3 covers 15 residues. The ends lost 6 bases at V and 5 bases at J; junction bases unmatched: 9. CDR1 is MDHEN, CDR2 SYDVKM, per germline. CDR3 DNA: TGTGCCAGCAGCCACAGACTAGCGCGAAACAATGAGCAGTTCTTC. Its protein product is CASSHRLARNNEQFF.

This clonotype is deemed medium-sized. This sequence joins TRBV7-2 and TRBJ2-1; 15 bases are shared with TRBD2. Losses at the gene ends were 5 bases for V and 6 bases for J; bases not matched to a gene: 11. Germline CDR1 SGHTA, CDR2 FQGNSA. This CDR3 has 18 residues. DNA for the CDR3: TGTGCCAGCAGCCCGAGGACTAGCGGGAGGGCCTTATCCAATGAGCAGTTCTTC. Its protein product is CASSPRTSGRALSNEQFF.

This chain connects TRBV12-3 or TRBV12-4 to TRBJ2-7, with TRBD1 matching 9 bases. V lost 3 bases, J lost 3 bases, and 9 bases stayed unmatched. The length of the CDR3 is 16 residues. This CDR3 reads CASSFPPGQGRYEQYF. The CDR3 DNA reads TGTGCCAGCAGTTTTCCACCGGGACAGGGTCGCTACGAGCAGTACTTC.

This clonotype was picked up many times. This chain connects TRBV6-2 or TRBV6-3 to TRBJ2-7; D possibly corresponds to TRBD2 (6 bases). The CDR3 loop spans 11 amino acids. CDR1 and CDR2 (germline): MNHEY, SVGEGT. V was clipped by 6 bases and J by 7 bases, with 10 bases between them. CDR3 bases: TGTGCCAGCAGACGGGGACTTGAGCAGTACTTC. Its protein is CASRRGLEQYF.

This clonotype occurred many times. The chain couples TRBV12-3 or TRBV12-4 to TRBJ2-7; 7 bases align to TRBD1. The CDR3 length is 14 residues. Germline trimming cut 8 bases from V and 4 bases from J; bases unmatched to any gene: 11. CDR3 DNA: TGTGCCAGCGCCAAGACAGGGTCGGGGTACGAGCAGTACTTC. Its protein product is CASAKTGSGYEQYF.

This clonotype was seen ten or more times. V usage is TRBV6-1 and J usage is TRBJ1-2; tentative D call: TRBD1 (6 bases). V was shortened by 10 bases and J by 3 bases, with 15 bases between the two germline ends. This CDR3 region has 13 residues. From germline, CDR1 is MNHNS and CDR2 SASEGT. The CDR3 DNA follows: TGTGCCACAGCTCGTGGGGGCGACTATGGCTACACCTTC. Encoded protein: CATARGGDYGYTF.

This clonotype has just a few counts. V is TRBV6-1 and J is TRBJ1-2; 7 bases line up with TRBD1. CDR3 size: 13 residues. Germline loops: CDR1 MNHNS, CDR2 SASEGT. Trimming took 6 bases from V and 4 from J; bases not matched to a gene: 5. Here the CDR3 reads CASSAGTVYGYTF. The CDR3 DNA is TGTGCCAGCAGCGCCGGGACAGTCTATGGCTACACCTTC.

This clonotype was seen many times. The rearrangement links TRBV7-6 to TRBJ2-3, with 9 bases lining up with TRBD1. Germline V gives CDR1 SGHVS, CDR2 FNYEAQ. The J segment lost 1 base and the V segment lost 3 bases, leaving 2 bases of the junction unmatched. This CDR3 is 15 amino acids long. The CDR3, as DNA: TGTGCCAGCAGCTTTGGGGACAGGGGCACAGATACGCAGTATTTT. The encoded protein is CASSFGDRGTDTQYF. Drawing the rest from reference TRBV7-6 and TRBJ2-3, the complete variable domain is GAGVSQSPRYKVTKRGQDVALRCDPISGHVSLYWYRQALGQGPEFLTYFNYEAQQDKSGLPNDRFSAERPEGSISTLTIQRTEQRDSAMYRCASSFGDRGTDTQYFGPGTRLTVL.

The table lists this clonotype with many counts. This chain joins TRBV5-8 and TRBJ2-7; 7 bases map to TRBD1. The CDR3 is 14 amino acids. Germline CDR1 SGHTS, CDR2 YDEGEE. V shed 4 bases, J shed 4 bases, and the junction held 8 bases outside the gene matches. The CDR3: CASSRQGTPYEQYF. In DNA, the CDR3 is TGTGCCAGCAGCCGACAGGGAACCCCATACGAGCAGTACTTC. Combining the CDR3 with reference TRBV5-8 and TRBJ2-7 gives the whole variable domain EAGVTQSPTHLIKTRGQQATLRCSPISGHTSVYWYQQALGLGLQFLLWYDEGEERNRGNFPPRFSGRQFPNYSSELNVNALELEDSALYLCASSRQGTPYEQYFGPGTRLTVT.

The sample holds a few counts of this clonotype. The chain has TRBV2 and TRBJ1-1, with no clear D. CDR1 is SNHLY, CDR2 FYNNEI, per germline. Between the trimmed V and J ends, which lost 6 bases and 10 bases, there was a span of 12 bases. The CDR3 length is 11 residues. CDR3 nucleotides: TGTGCCAGCAGGGAGGGTTTGCGAGCTTTCTTT. Protein sequence: CASREGLRAFF.

This clonotype was recorded many times. The chain is built from TRBV7-9 and TRBJ2-7; D is possibly TRBD2 (6 bases). The CDR3 sequence is 15 residues long. Deletions cut 5 bases from V and 2 bases from J, with 16 bases between. Per the germline V gene, CDR1 is SEHNR and CDR2 is FQNEAQ (reference sequence). The CDR3 sequence: CASSASTRAAYEQYF. CDR3 in DNA: TGTGCCAGCAGCGCCTCGACTAGAGCTGCCTACGAGCAGTACTTC.